Sequencing of this TCR beta chain was carried out in a study of shared clonotypes between healthy human individuals. The germline CDR1 and CDR2 sequences are MNHNS and SASEGT. Trimming cost V 7 bases and J 5 bases, with 15 bases left between them. The CDR3 covers 14 residues. Profiled with immunoSEQ multiplex PCR; TCRdb holds only in-frame clones, not every one. The table records roughly 1 million clones, around 76% of them present only once. Study-level findings and limits: Shared across a few donors were roughly 4.7% of the naive CD4 clonotypes.

Of note for this clone: Its antigen is as yet unknown.

The chain has TRBV6-1 and TRBJ1-5; maybe TRBD1 (6 bases). The receptor comes from a man aged 18 to 35 in good health. Sequenced sample: memory CD4+ T cells sorted from blood. This sample's subset: CD45RA-negative fraction. The CDR3 DNA is TGTGCCAGCAACGATGCGGGGGGCTATCAGCCCCAGCATTTT. Translation gives CASNDAGGYQPQHF.